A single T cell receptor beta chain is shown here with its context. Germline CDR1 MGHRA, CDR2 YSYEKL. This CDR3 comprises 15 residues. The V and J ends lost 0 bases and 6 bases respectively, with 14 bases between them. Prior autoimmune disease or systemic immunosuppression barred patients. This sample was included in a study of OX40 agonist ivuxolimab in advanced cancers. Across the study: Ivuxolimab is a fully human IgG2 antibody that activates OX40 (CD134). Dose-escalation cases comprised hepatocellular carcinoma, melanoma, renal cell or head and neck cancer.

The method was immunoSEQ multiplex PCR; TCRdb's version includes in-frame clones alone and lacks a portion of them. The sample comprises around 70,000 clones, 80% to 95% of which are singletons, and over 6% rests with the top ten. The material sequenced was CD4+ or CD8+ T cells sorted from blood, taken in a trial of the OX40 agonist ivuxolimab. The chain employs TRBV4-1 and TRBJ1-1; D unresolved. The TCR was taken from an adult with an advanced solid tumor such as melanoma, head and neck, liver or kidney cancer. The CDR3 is CASSQDSGIRAEAFF. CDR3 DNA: TGCGCCAGCAGCCAAGACTCGGGTATAAGGGCTGAAGCTTTCTTT.